The rows below give T cell receptor beta chains drawn from one sample of a study of cytomegalovirus exposure and HLA in healthy donors. Clones were sequenced by immunoSEQ multiplex PCR, and TCRdb holds only the in-frame ones, with some missing. Of approximately 90,000 clones in the sample, 76% were seen once. Sequenced material: PBMCs. Receptors were obtained from a male donor in good health and CMV-seronegative. CDR3s include the opening cysteine and the closing phenylalanine or tryptophan. Each record gives: D gene, clone size, V gene, J gene, CDR3 DNA, CDR3 protein. A D gene is named only where the DNA matches it firmly. The listing skips clone size in some rows; elsewhere it reads once, few, many or a size class.

>TRBD1|.|TRBV7-9|TRBJ1-2
TGTGCCAGCAGCTTACCCGACAGGGGCGATGGCTACATCTTC
CASSLPDRGDGYIF
>.|few|TRBV29-1|TRBJ2-1
TGCAGCGTCTTCTGGCGGGCAAACAATGAGCAGTTCTTC
CSVFWRANNEQFF
>.|.|TRBV6-7|TRBJ1-2
TGTGCCAGCAGCCGGGACTTTAACTATGGCTACACCTTC
CASSRDFNYGYTF
>.|.|TRBV28|TRBJ2-7
TGTGCCAGCAGCCCCCTTATAGCTATCTACGAGCAGTACTTC
CASSPLIAIYEQYF
>TRBD2|.|TRBV7-6|TRBJ2-1
TGTGCCAGTACTAGCGGGAGTTACAATGAGCAGTTCTTC
CASTSGSYNEQFF
>TRBD1|.|TRBV11-2|TRBJ1-1
TGTGCCAGCAGCTTAGTTGGTTGGGACAGGGTCAACACTGAAGCTTTCTTT
CASSLVGWDRVNTEAFF
>TRBD2|.|TRBV10-3|TRBJ2-1
TGTGCCATCAGTGAAAGACTAGCGGGAGCCTACAATGAGCAGTTCTTC
CAISERLAGAYNEQFF
>TRBD1|.|TRBV10-3|TRBJ2-7
TGTGCCATCATGAAATCGACCGGGACAGGGGCATTCCCCTACGAGCAGTACTTC
CAIMKSTGTGAFPYEQYF
>TRBD1|.|TRBV29-1|TRBJ2-2
TGCAGCGTTGAAAGGGACAGGGGCCCCGCCGGGGAGCTGTTTTTT
CSVERDRGPAGELFF
>.|.|TRBV11-2|TRBJ2-3
TGTGCCAGCAGCTCAGATAGGACATTCACAGATACGCAGTATTTT
CASSSDRTFTDTQYF
>TRBD1|.|TRBV29-1|TRBJ1-2
TGCAGCGTTGACTTCTCCGTAACAGGGGCGTATGGCTACACCTTC
CSVDFSVTGAYGYTF
>.|.|TRBV27|TRBJ2-7
TGTGCCAGCAGTTTAGGAAGGGGCGACGAGCAGTACTTC
CASSLGRGDEQYF
>.|.|TRBV7-3|TRBJ2-3
TGTGCCAGCAGCTTCGCGACTCCGGGAGATACGCAGTATTTT
CASSFATPGDTQYF
>.|few|TRBV4-3|TRBJ1-5
TGCGCCAGCAGCCAAGATCAGGGAAGTGGTTATCAGCCCCAGCATTTT
CASSQDQGSGYQPQHF
>TRBD1|.|TRBV5-1|TRBJ2-5
TGCGCCAGCAGCCAAGGACAGGCCCAAGAGACCCAGTACTTC
CASSQGQAQETQYF
>.|.|TRBV5-1|TRBJ1-1
TGCGCCAGCAGCGGCAAGACAGGCCCGAACACTGAAGCTTTCTTT
CASSGKTGPNTEAFF
>.|.|TRBV27|TRBJ1-2
TGTGCCAGCAGTTTAGCGGGTGATAACTATGGCTACACCTTC
CASSLAGDNYGYTF
>.|.|TRBV6-5|TRBJ2-7
TGTGCCAGCAGTTATTCGTCCGACAGCTCCTACGAGCAGTACTTC
CASSYSSDSSYEQYF
>TRBD2|.|TRBV30|TRBJ2-5
TGTGCCTGGGAGCGGGGGGTAGCAGAGACCCAGTACTTC
CAWERGVAETQYF